This record looks at one T cell receptor (beta chain) sequence and its context. The antigen remains unidentified. Primers for the PCR totalled 60 Vbeta and 13 Jbeta. Repertoires were generated with immunoSEQ multiplex PCR, while TCRdb's copy carries only in-frame clones and drops some. The sample contains approximately 280,000 clones, around 86% of which appear only once. The junction had 7 bases not matched to a gene; V was cut back by 4 bases and J by 5 bases. Per the germline V gene, CDR1 is LNHDA and CDR2 is SQIVND (reference sequence). The CDR3 contains 14 residues. This sample is part of a study of cytomegalovirus exposure and HLA in healthy donors. The study, taken as a whole, reports: With high specificity and sensitivity, the classifier reportedly diagnosed cytomegalovirus status. It was only CMV serostatus that was available as immune exposure information.

The V and J genes are TRBV19 and TRBJ2-5, with 7 bases lining up with TRBD2. The clonotype comes from a man aged 40-49 years in good health and CMV-seropositive. Sequencing was performed on PBMCs. The CDR3 protein is CASSTPGGMETQYF. The DNA of the CDR3 is TGTGCCAGTAGTACGCCCGGGGGGATGGAGACCCAGTACTTC.